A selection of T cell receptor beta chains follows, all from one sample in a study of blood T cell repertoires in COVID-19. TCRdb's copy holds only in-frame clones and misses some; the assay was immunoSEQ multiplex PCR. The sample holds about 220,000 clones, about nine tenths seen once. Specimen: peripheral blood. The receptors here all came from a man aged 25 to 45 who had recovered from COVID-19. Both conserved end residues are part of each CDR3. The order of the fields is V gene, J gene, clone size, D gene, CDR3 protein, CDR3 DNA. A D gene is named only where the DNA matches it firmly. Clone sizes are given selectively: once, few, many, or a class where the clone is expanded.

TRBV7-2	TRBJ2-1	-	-	CASSQGRESYNEQFF	TGTGCCAGCAGTCAAGGACGGGAGTCCTACAATGAGCAGTTCTTC
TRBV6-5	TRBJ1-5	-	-	CASRKLVSNQPQHF	TGTGCCAGCAGGAAACTTGTTAGCAATCAGCCCCAGCATTTT
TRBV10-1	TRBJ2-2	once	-	CASSEFGGFALNTGELFF	TGCGCCAGCAGTGAGTTCGGCGGGTTTGCACTGAACACCGGGGAGCTGTTTTTT
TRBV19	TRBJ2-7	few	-	CASSILGQGSPFYEQYF	TGTGCCAGTAGTATTCTGGGGCAGGGGTCCCCCTTCTACGAGCAGTACTTC
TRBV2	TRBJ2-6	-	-	CASSPSLSGANVLTF	TGTGCCAGCAGCCCCTCCCTCTCTGGGGCCAACGTCCTGACTTTC
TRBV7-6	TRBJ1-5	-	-	CASSPAGTIDPQHF	TGTGCCAGCAGCCCCGCGGGGACTATCGACCCCCAGCATTTT
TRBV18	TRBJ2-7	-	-	CASSPLRPPSDEQYF	TGTGCCAGCTCACCACTCAGGCCACCGTCTGACGAGCAGTACTTC
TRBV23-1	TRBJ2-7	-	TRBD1	CASSRFRYNRGFYEQYF	TGCGCCAGCAGTCGTTTTCGATATAACAGGGGATTCTACGAGCAGTACTTC
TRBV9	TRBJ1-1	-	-	CASSATRGSEAFF	TGTGCCAGCAGCGCGACCCGGGGTTCTGAAGCTTTCTTT
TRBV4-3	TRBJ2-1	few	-	CASSRTLSTDPTYNEQFF	TGCGCCAGCAGCCGGACACTATCTACGGACCCAACCTACAATGAGCAGTTCTTC